The rows below give T cell receptor beta chains drawn from one sample of a study of human CD8 memory T cell subsets. Following a re-call of the 5' RACE reads, TCRdb has one entry per CDR3 protein and lacks DNA. The repertoire table contains fewer than 7,500 distinct CDR3 sequences. The sequenced material came from CD8+ T cells from PBMCs. The receptors derive from a human donor in good health. Both conserved end residues are part of each CDR3. Where a row states a size, it is once, few, many or the class of an expanded clone; other rows omit it.

CDR3 protein,J gene,V gene,clone size
CASSNTGTGRQETQYF,TRBJ2-5,TRBV11-2,.
CASSLAVGLVDEQFF,TRBJ2-1,TRBV7-9,.
CASKQGGATEAFF,TRBJ1-1,TRBV25-1,.
CASSPSYGAGELFF,TRBJ2-2,TRBV2,.
CASSGLAGSYEQYF,TRBJ2-7,TRBV12-3/TRBV12-4,.
CASSLVAFNQETQYF,TRBJ2-5,TRBV5-1,.
CASSLSYEQYF,TRBJ2-7,TRBV18,.
CASSKNPCPYEQYF,TRBJ2-7,TRBV21-1,.
CASSPITGPLGSEQYF,TRBJ2-7,TRBV5-5,medium-sized
CASSLRPASSYEQYF,TRBJ2-7,TRBV27,medium-sized
CATSTGTSLGISGANVLTF,TRBJ2-6,TRBV15,.
CSGRDDYNEQFF,TRBJ2-1,TRBV20-1,.
CASSFLVGEQYF,TRBJ2-7,TRBV12-3/TRBV12-4,.
CASSIDPILAENEQFF,TRBJ2-1,TRBV19,.
CASTPGSYEQYF,TRBJ2-7,TRBV28,.
CATSDSMEPYNEQFF,TRBJ2-1,TRBV24-1,medium-sized
CASSGGGSTDTQYF,TRBJ2-3,TRBV9,.
CASSLKVGGPSSYNEQFF,TRBJ2-1,TRBV7-3,.
CASQSGDYGYTF,TRBJ1-2,TRBV18,medium-sized
CSVEDRGGEQFF,TRBJ2-1,TRBV29-1,.
CASSWTSGSYNEQFF,TRBJ2-1,TRBV11-2,.
CASSLFGTSGYNEQFF,TRBJ2-1,TRBV7-9,.
CASRAGTSVYNEQFF,TRBJ2-1,TRBV27,.
CASSLEGAPLEQYF,TRBJ2-7,TRBV5-5,medium-sized
CASSPWSGSYNEQFF,TRBJ2-1,TRBV7-2,large
CASSFGLFEQYF,TRBJ2-7,TRBV11-2,.
CASSLEVAEQFF,TRBJ2-1,TRBV5-6,.
CASSLGTSASSYNEQFF,TRBJ2-1,TRBV5-1,.
CASSPDIPNTEAFF,TRBJ1-1,TRBV28,.
CASSSVNSYNEQFF,TRBJ2-1,TRBV27,.
CASRGAGINEQFF,TRBJ2-1,TRBV12-3/TRBV12-4,.
CASSPGLGQVAQYF,TRBJ2-4,TRBV5-5,.
CASSFRGLSYEQYF,TRBJ2-7,TRBV28,.
CAISEGIVGLGEQYF,TRBJ2-7,TRBV10-3,.
CASSTYGELFF,TRBJ2-2,TRBV9,.
CASSFPTRYEQYF,TRBJ2-7,TRBV28,.
CSVEGSGREYEQYF,TRBJ2-7,TRBV29-1,.
CASSHRDYGTYEQYF,TRBJ2-7,TRBV19,.
CASSYGQGFRSPLHF,TRBJ1-6,TRBV6-2/TRBV6-3,medium-sized
CASSLGGAGGPSSYNEQFF,TRBJ2-1,TRBV7-2,.
CATSRASPNEQFF,TRBJ2-1,TRBV15,medium-sized
CASSQGLAGPGGTDTQYF,TRBJ2-3,TRBV11-2,.
CSASKEGGDQYF,TRBJ2-5,TRBV20-1,.
CASGASAPYNEQFF,TRBJ2-1,TRBV27,.
CASSLGPAQETQYF,TRBJ2-5,TRBV5-6,.
CASPGPAATDTQYF,TRBJ2-3,TRBV5-5,large
CASSLGQGYRQPQHF,TRBJ1-5,TRBV28,medium-sized
CASNPTGLNTEAFF,TRBJ1-1,TRBV28,.
CASSFLQNQETQYF,TRBJ2-5,TRBV7-9,.
CASRTLGPNTEAFF,TRBJ1-1,TRBV12-3/TRBV12-4,.
CASSQLAGNEQFF,TRBJ2-1,TRBV14,.
CASRPGLAGSASLGPYNEQFF,TRBJ2-1,TRBV7-9,.
CASSGGRVLPGELFF,TRBJ2-2,TRBV2,.
CASSPQWEPYNEQFF,TRBJ2-1,TRBV9,.
CASSLPSGAKYNEQFF,TRBJ2-1,TRBV12-3/TRBV12-4,.
CASSEPRRTGELFF,TRBJ2-2,TRBV5-6,medium-sized